A single sample is the source of the 2 T cell receptor beta chains below, sequenced in a study of blood T cells in healthy people across ages. A second PCR, run for about 7 to 12 cycles, used a sample-barcoded 5' primer plus a J-beta primer mix. TCRdb reprocessed the 5' RACE reads with MiXCR, giving one entry per CDR3 protein. The sample includes 590,000 or so distinct CDR3 sequences, about 30% of them seen just once. Material for sequencing was blood. These TCRs come from an elderly woman in good health.

The chain uses TRBV7-8 and TRBJ1-2; D remains ambiguous. The germline gives CDR1 SGHVS, CDR2 FQNEAQ. This CDR3 has 15 residues. Trimming stripped 1 base from V and 1 base from J, with 10 bases between. The CDR3 region is CASSLVSRNNYGYTF. CDR3 sequence (DNA): TGTGCCAGCAGCTTAGTCTCTCGCAATAACTATGGCTACACCTTC.

Note on this clonotype: This may stem from a read error, because a much larger clone lies one nucleotide away. This chain links TRBV5-4 with TRBJ2-7; 8 bases are a match to TRBD2. The DNA end is more similar to TRBJ2-5, so the J call may be wrong. Germline values: CDR1 SGHNT, CDR2 YYREEE (reference sequence). This CDR3 has 16 amino acids. This chain's CDR3 is CASSLVIRGGHETQYF. CDR3 coding DNA: TGTGCCAGCAGCCTTGTCATCCGGGGGGGCCATGAGACCCAGTACTTC.